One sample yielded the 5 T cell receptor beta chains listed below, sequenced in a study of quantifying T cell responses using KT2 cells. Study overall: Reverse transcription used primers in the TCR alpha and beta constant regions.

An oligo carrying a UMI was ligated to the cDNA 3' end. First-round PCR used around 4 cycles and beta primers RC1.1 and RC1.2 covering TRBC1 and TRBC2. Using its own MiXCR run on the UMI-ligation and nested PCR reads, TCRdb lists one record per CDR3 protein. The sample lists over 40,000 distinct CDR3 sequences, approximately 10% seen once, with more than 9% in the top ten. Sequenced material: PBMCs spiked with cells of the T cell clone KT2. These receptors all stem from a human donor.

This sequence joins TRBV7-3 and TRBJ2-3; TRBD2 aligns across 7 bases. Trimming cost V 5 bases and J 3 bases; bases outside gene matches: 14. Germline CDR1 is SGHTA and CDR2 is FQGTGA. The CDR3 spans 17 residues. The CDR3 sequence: CASSPSGRGALTDTQYF. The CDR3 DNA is TGTGCCAGCAGCCCAAGTGGGAGGGGAGCGCTGACAGATACGCAGTATTTT.

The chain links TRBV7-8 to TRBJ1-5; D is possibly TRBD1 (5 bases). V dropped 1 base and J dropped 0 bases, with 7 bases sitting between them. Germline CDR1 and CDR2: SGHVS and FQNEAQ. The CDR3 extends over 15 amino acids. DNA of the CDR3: TGTGCCAGCAGCTTAGAAAGGGGTAGCAATCAGCCCCAGCATTTT. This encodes CASSLERGSNQPQHF.

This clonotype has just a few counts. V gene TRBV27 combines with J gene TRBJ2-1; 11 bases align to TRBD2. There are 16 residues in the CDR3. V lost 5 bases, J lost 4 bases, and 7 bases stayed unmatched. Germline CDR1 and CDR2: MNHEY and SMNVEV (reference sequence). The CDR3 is CASSRRLAGSYNEQFF. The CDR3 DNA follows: TGTGCCAGCAGTAGAAGACTAGCGGGATCATACAATGAGCAGTTCTTC.

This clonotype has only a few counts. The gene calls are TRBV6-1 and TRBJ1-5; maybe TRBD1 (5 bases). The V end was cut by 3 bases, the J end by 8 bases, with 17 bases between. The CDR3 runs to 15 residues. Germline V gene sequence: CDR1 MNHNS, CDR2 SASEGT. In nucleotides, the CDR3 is TGTGCCAGCAGTGATACTCCAGGGCAGGTTAAGCCCCAGCATTTT. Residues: CASSDTPGQVKPQHF.

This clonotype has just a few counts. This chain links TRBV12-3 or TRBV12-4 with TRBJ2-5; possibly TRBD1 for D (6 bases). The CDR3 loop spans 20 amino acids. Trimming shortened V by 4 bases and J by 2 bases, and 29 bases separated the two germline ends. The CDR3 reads CASSSTGTNHVPPKQETQYF. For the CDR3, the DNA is TGTGCCAGCAGTTCAACCGGGACAAATCATGTACCGCCGAAACAAGAGACCCAGTACTTC.